This TCR beta chain was recovered during a study of blood T cell repertoires in COVID-19. Study-wide background: From T cells, B-cell-depleted T cells, or PBMCs came the material, which was cDNA or gDNA.

Original analysis: From reference gene primer amplification, estimates of nucleated cell counts were derived. Assay used: immunoSEQ multiplex PCR; TCRdb lists only in-frame clones, some missing. The V and J calls and the clone size are those of that table, but D and trimming were determined from the DNA. The data hold approximately 65,000 clones, with roughly 80% observed a single time. This CDR3 has 15 residues. Germline V gives CDR1 MDHEN, CDR2 SYDVKM. V was clipped by 6 bases and J by 8 bases; unmatched bases: 12. All enrollees were roughly 18 to 90 years old and from about 24 US areas. Cohorts were based on clinical histories the participants reported.

Material for sequencing was PBMCs or T cells enriched from blood (not recorded which). The rearrangement joins TRBV28 to TRBJ1-4; 7 bases align to TRBD1. The TCR originated in a woman in her thirties or forties with acute COVID-19. CDR3 in amino acids: CASSPPAGGQEKLFF. As DNA, the CDR3 is TGTGCCAGCAGCCCCCCGGCAGGGGGGCAAGAAAAACTGTTTTTT.